The source of this T cell receptor beta chain is a study of post-analysis software for immune sequencing data. As for the study in general: Patients had relapsing-remitting, secondary progressive or progressive-relapsing multiple sclerosis; some lacked subtype. Study-wide results and limits: In patients, TRBV5-6, TRBV5-1 and TRBV20-1 belonged to five or six TRBV segments found more frequently than in controls. Relative to controls, patients with multiple sclerosis showed significantly lower normalized Chao1 diversity.

A word on this clonotype: Antigen: not known. A junction boundary mismatches the germline segment, possibly from a read error.

The CDR3 length is 15 residues. Germline V gene sequence: CDR1 MNHNS, CDR2 SASEGT. Researchers reported that TCR beta cDNA libraries carried unique molecular identifiers. TCRdb used MiXCR to reprocess the PCR reads, holding one entry per CDR3 protein. The sample gives about 760,000 distinct CDR3 sequences, 25% to 30% of which show up once; 0.5% to 0.6% is in the top ten. Sequenced material: blood. The source of this sequence is a girl aged 10 to 17 with multiple sclerosis. The chain recombines TRBV6-1 with TRBJ2-7; D is tentatively TRBD1 or TRBD2 (6 bases each). The CDR3: CVSSEAKGGSDEQYF. As DNA, the CDR3 is TGTGTCAGCAGTGAAGCGAAGGGGGGTAGCGACGAGCAGTACTTC.